The T cell receptor beta chain described here comes from a study of shared clonotypes between healthy human individuals. Splitting of CD4+ cells produced CD45RA+ naive and CD45RA-negative memory subsets. Germline CDR1 LNHNV, CDR2 YYDKDF (reference sequence). Unmatched junction bases numbered 12, after V lost 0 bases and J lost 6 bases. The CDR3 totals 19 residues. Clones were read by immunoSEQ multiplex PCR, and TCRdb kept only the in-frame ones, dropping some. The sample consists of about 2.3 million clones, 85% to 95% of them appearing once. The TCR comes from a man younger than 30 in good health. Some clones in this sample may be carry-over from other donors' samples. The material sequenced was naive CD4+ T cells from PBMCs. The subset: CD45RA+ positively selected. The V and J genes are TRBV15 and TRBJ2-1; TRBD1 agrees at 12 bases. The CDR3 sequence: CATSRDGLGTGGAINEQFF. The CDR3 DNA is TGTGCCACCAGCAGAGATGGGCTTGGGACAGGGGGCGCGATCAATGAGCAGTTCTTC.